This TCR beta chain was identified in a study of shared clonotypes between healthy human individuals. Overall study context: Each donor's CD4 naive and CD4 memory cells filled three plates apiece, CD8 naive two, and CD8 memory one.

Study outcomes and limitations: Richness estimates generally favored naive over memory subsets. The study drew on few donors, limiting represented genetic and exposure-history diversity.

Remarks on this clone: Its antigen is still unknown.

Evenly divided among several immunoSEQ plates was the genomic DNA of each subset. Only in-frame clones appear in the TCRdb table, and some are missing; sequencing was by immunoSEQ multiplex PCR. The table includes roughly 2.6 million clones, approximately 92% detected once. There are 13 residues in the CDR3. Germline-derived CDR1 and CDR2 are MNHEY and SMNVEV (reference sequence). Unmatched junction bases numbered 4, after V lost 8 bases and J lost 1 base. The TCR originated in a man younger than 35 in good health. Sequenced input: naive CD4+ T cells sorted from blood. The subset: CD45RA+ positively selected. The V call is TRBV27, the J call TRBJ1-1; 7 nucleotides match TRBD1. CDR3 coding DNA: TGTGCCAGCCGGGGACAGCCGAACACTGAAGCTTTCTTT. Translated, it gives CASRGQPNTEAFF.